The TCR beta chain under discussion was sequenced for a study of glioma-infiltrating T cells after dendritic cell vaccination (dated by TCRdb to 2016 to 2018). Describing the broader study: The cohort included about 15 glioblastoma patients drawn from Phase I and II dendritic cell vaccination trials, of whom 9 were newly diagnosed and 6 had recurrent disease. Between about 2003 and 2012, patients were given autologous tumor lysate-pulsed dendritic cell vaccination. In glioblastoma patients vaccinated with dendritic cells, deep sequencing of TCR beta CDR3 regions served to measure the amount of tumor-infiltrating lymphocytes and to compare repertoires between tumor and blood. Survival after dendritic cell vaccination was correlated with TCR sequencing metrics, including TIL content and tumor-blood repertoire overlap. The vaccine consisted of monocyte-derived dendritic cells cultured approximately seven days with IL-4 and GM-CSF, then pulsed overnight with autologous tumor lysate. Each patient was given three intradermal dendritic cell vaccine injections, spaced two weeks apart, in the arm below the axilla.

The CDR3, cysteine through phenylalanine, is 15 amino acids long. The entry retains the CDR3 DNA only, 45 bases that are in frame from base 1. According to the germline V gene, CDR1 reads SGHAT and CDR2 reads FQNNGV. V is cut by 6 bases and J by 4 bases, and the space between the germline ends is 18 bases. Overall study outcomes, separate from this receptor: The TCR overlap response model with three groups was called speculative and said to need prospective validation. The cohort was small and heterogeneous, with few patients having full blood and tumor sets and even fewer initial-recurrent tumor pairs. No direct relationship between TCR clonality and survival was found, suggesting a diverse polyclonal response may matter. Higher estimated pretreatment TIL content predicted longer time to progression and overall survival after dendritic cell vaccination.

Regarding this clone: Which antigen it targets is not known. Qualities for individual bases were not recorded, and no much larger clone is one base off.

TCRB CDR3 regions were amplified from approximately 2 ug genomic DNA, or all available DNA if less, using the immunoSEQ assay. For multiplex PCR, 60 forward primers for TCR V beta segments and 13 reverse primers for J beta segments were used. Synthetic control templates were spiked into each sample at limiting dilution to estimate reads per starting template. Sequencing produced 87 bp reads on the Illumina HiSeq System. In the source study's methods: PCR and sequencing errors were removed by merging closely related sequences with a nearest neighbor algorithm. TCR overlap was defined as the percentage of unique tumor TCR beta sequences that were also found in the peripheral blood of the same patient. TCRdb holds this immuneACCESS table with in-frame rearrangements only. Some clones are missing; in checked studies, unresolved V genes explain under half, and the rest has no known cause. D and trimming come from the DNA, and the V and J calls and clone size come from that table. This sample is represented by fewer than 65,000 clones; about 88% of them were singletons. Roughly 5% of the sample goes to the ten largest clones.

In the paper's terms, the time point label means: after dendritic cell vaccination, including at tumor progression/relapse. To be selected, patients needed enough residual fresh-frozen tumor tissue and more than two years of available survival data. Although molecular status otherwise differed among the glioblastoma patients, no patient had an isocitrate dehydrogenase mutation. PBMC were collected before vaccination, two weeks after the third vaccination, and at tumor progression if tumor progression occurred. The Qiagen DNeasy Blood extraction Kit was used for extraction of genomic DNA. Sequencing used blood, obtained after dendritic cell vaccination. The source is a human donor with glioblastoma. The chain was built from TRBV11-2 and TRBJ1-2; TRBD1 might be the D gene, on 6 matching bases. DNA sequence: TGTGCCAGCAGACAACCGGGACATAAACCCTATGGCTACACCTTC. The encoded protein is CASRQPGHKPYGYTF.